The rows below give T cell receptor beta chains drawn from one sample of a study of blood T cell repertoires in COVID-19. Assay used: immunoSEQ multiplex PCR; TCRdb lists only in-frame clones, some missing. The repertoire holds some 220,000 clones, with just under 85% as singletons. The sample consisted of PBMCs or T cells enriched from blood (not recorded which). These receptors originate from a middle-aged woman with acute COVID-19. Each CDR3 is given with its conserved first and last residue.

J	V	CDR3
TRBJ2-7	TRBV18	CASSRQGTYEQYF
TRBJ1-2	TRBV6-2/TRBV6-3	CASSYQGTYGYTF
TRBJ1-2	TRBV19	CASSMGTGIQNGYTF
TRBJ1-2	TRBV18	CASSSDRDGYTF
TRBJ2-7	TRBV28	CASSNSGSYEQYF
TRBJ2-5	TRBV7-2	CASSTRGGRSGTQYF
TRBJ1-2	TRBV19	CASSPVAGNYGYTF
TRBJ2-5	TRBV7-2	CASSLGGMETQYF
TRBJ1-1	TRBV15	CATSGNTGEGAFF
TRBJ2-7	TRBV6-5	CASSPSSYEQYF
TRBJ2-2	TRBV4-2	CASSRQEVNTGELFF
TRBJ1-3	TRBV11-2	CASNPGTAGNTIYF
TRBJ1-5	TRBV6-5	CASTGRGQPQHF
TRBJ2-1	TRBV11-2	CASSFDRGKGNEQFF
TRBJ2-1	TRBV6-5	CASSFAGNEQFF
TRBJ1-1	TRBV30	CAWSRVISTEAFF
TRBJ2-3	TRBV3-1/TRBV3-2	CASSPTSPSTDTQYF
TRBJ1-1	TRBV11-2	CASSLSWSRNTEAFF
TRBJ2-6	TRBV10-2	CASKDRAYGANVLTF
TRBJ2-3	TRBV29-1	CSVQLSYTQYF
TRBJ2-1	TRBV9	CASSVGLAGVNYNEQFF
TRBJ2-7	TRBV5-8	CASSLYGGRGGYEQYF
TRBJ2-5	TRBV10-1	CASSERIGQGETQYF
TRBJ2-7	TRBV11-2	CASSLGGAGITYEQYF
TRBJ2-2	TRBV5-1	CASSLNAGEVELFF
TRBJ1-6	TRBV18	CASSRDSENSPLHF
TRBJ2-7	TRBV28	CATSSRRGASYEQYF
TRBJ2-5	TRBV5-1	CASSPGTGMKTQYF
TRBJ2-4	TRBV27	CASSPGTENIQYF